This paragraph reports one TCR beta chain. Antigen: not known. The data were obtained in a study of Graves' ophthalmopathy and Graves' hyperthyroidism. Study results and caveats: Sensitivity reached more than 70% and specificity about 78% when the model predicted ophthalmopathy progression. Most clonotypes expanded in thyroid above 0.001 frequency were present in blood too.

From RNA, the CDR3 regions of TCR beta chains were amplified and sequenced. Following a first-round RT-PCR that used HTBI primers, a second-round multiplex PCR was carried out. TCRdb independently ran MiXCR on the multiplex PCR reads; one entry per CDR3 protein. The profile shows some 750,000 distinct CDR3 sequences, about 44% of them singletons. The CDR3 covers 12 residues. The germline V and J ends were trimmed by 6 bases and 6 bases, with 12 bases remaining between them. Germline CDR1 and CDR2: SEHNR and FQNEAQ (reference sequence). Other autoimmune diseases, uncontrolled infections, pregnancy and lactation each led to patient exclusion. Roughly 10 ml of fresh blood yielded the PBMCs by density gradient.

V gene TRBV7-9 combines with J gene TRBJ2-7; either TRBD1 or TRBD2 may supply D (5 bases each). The sequence derives from an adult man with Graves' ophthalmopathy. Sequenced input: peripheral blood. Here the CDR3 reads CASRPAGTEQYF. DNA for the CDR3: TGTGCCAGCAGGCCCGCAGGGACCGAGCAGTACTTC.